Detailed here is one T cell receptor (beta chain). These data originate in a study of T cell responses to AZD1222 COVID-19 vaccine. Study as a whole: Pooled in the analysis were second doses at about 4 or about 12 weeks.

Germline V gene sequence: CDR1 SGDLS, CDR2 YYNGEE. CDR3 length: 15 residues. Trimming took 4 bases from V and 3 from J; bases not matched to a gene: 7. Libraries were prepared by immunoSEQ multiplex PCR; TCRdb keeps only in-frame clonotypes and omits some of them. The table shows just over 80,000 clones, with about 87% occurring only once. The input for sequencing was peripheral blood, taken on day 0 of AZD1222 vaccination. The V gene is TRBV9, the J gene TRBJ1-3; 7 bases align to TRBD1. This TCR was recovered from an adult in good health. Written as DNA, the CDR3 is TGTGCCAGCAGCCCGACAGGGATTTTTGGAAACACCATATATTTT. Its protein product is CASSPTGIFGNTIYF.